A selection of T cell receptor beta chains follows, all from one sample in a study of T-cell memory formation after mild COVID-19. From the 5' RACE reads, TCRdb called clonotypes with MiXCR, one entry per CDR3 protein. The repertoire has under 110,000 distinct CDR3 sequences, approximately 15% of them found once; the top ten carry around 28%. The sequenced sample consisted of PBMCs or a T cell subset sorted from them (not recorded which). Every receptor here comes from an adult woman who had mild COVID-19 (a few samples of this study predate the infection). Cell type and time point are not known. Both conserved end residues are part of each CDR3. The size field is filled for only some rows; it gives once, few, many or a size class.

clone_size,v_call,cdr3_length,j_call,cdr3_aa
few,TRBV7-6,15,TRBJ2-1,CASSLTSGTYNEQFF
once,TRBV4-3,16,TRBJ2-3,CASSQEDSGSTDTQYF
many,TRBV4-1,12,TRBJ2-7,CASSQVSHEQYF
.,TRBV12-3/TRBV12-4,15,TRBJ1-1,CASNRDTGINTEAFF
many,TRBV7-3,11,TRBJ2-1,CASSLTGEQFF
.,TRBV27,17,TRBJ2-7,CASSPNPGTGGGYEQYF
few,TRBV14,17,TRBJ2-7,CASSQMGAGTTPYEQYF
.,TRBV6-4,15,TRBJ2-2,CASSSSGGGTGELFF
few,TRBV4-1,15,TRBJ1-6,CASSSEEGPDSPLHF
few,TRBV7-9,15,TRBJ2-1,CASIQAGSGYNEQFF
.,TRBV7-9,12,TRBJ1-2,CASSLDRGGYTF
.,TRBV3-1,20,TRBJ2-5,CASSHEWGLAGGPAWETQYF
few,TRBV20-1,15,TRBJ2-7,CSARDRAVSSYEQYF
few,TRBV5-6,16,TRBJ2-1,CASSFIGVSLYNEQFF